The sequence of this TCR beta chain was determined in a study of post-analysis software for immune sequencing data. Study overall: Some patients lacked subtype; others had relapsing-remitting, secondary progressive or progressive-relapsing disease. Points from the study as a whole: For normalized Chao1 diversity, multiple sclerosis patients scored significantly lower than controls did. Comparison of patients with controls showed five TRBV segments more frequent in patients, TRBV5-6, TRBV5-1 and TRBV20-1 among them. Strong co-clustering by F measure was evident for samples that had been prepared in the same batch.

The TCR beta cDNA libraries contained unique molecular identifiers. Between about 1 and 11 million T cells gave rise to a few hundred thousand cDNA molecules. TCRdb re-called the PCR reads through MiXCR, storing one row per CDR3 protein. The data contain some 890,000 distinct CDR3 sequences, 53% of them singletons. The length of the CDR3 is 14 residues. CDR1 and CDR2 from the germline V gene are SGHKS and YYEKEE (reference sequence). V was cut by 4 bases and J by 4 bases, with 14 bases left in between. On this clonotype: Its specificity is not known.

The chain employs TRBV5-5 and TRBJ1-2; tentatively, D is TRBD1 (5 bases). The sequence was obtained from a girl aged 10 to 17 with multiple sclerosis. The sample was blood. Here the CDR3 reads CASSQGGSFYGYTF. CDR3 coding DNA: TGTGCCAGCAGCCAGGGAGGGAGTTTCTATGGCTACACCTTC.